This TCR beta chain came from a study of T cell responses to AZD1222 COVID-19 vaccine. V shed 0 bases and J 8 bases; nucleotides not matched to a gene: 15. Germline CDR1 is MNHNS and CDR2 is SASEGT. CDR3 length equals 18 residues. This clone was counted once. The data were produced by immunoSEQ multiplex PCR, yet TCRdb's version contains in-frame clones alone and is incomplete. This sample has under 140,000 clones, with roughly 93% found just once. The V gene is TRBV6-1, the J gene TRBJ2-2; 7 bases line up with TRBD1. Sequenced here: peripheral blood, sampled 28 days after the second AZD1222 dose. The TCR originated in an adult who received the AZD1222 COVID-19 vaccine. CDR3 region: CASSEALETGMVWGELFF. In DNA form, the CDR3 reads TGTGCCAGCAGTGAAGCTCTGGAGACAGGGATGGTATGGGGGGAGCTGTTTTTT.